Listed here are 10 T cell receptor beta chains from one sample, sequenced in a study of T cell responses to AZD1222 COVID-19 vaccine. TCRdb keeps only in-frame clones here, not all; method: immunoSEQ multiplex PCR. The profile shows roughly 150,000 clones, 90% to 95% of them singletons. This specimen consisted of peripheral blood, obtained 28 days after the second AZD1222 dose. The receptors derive from an adult who received the AZD1222 COVID-19 vaccine.

On this clone itself: The junction departs from the called germline gene at one end, perhaps through a read error. V usage is TRBV19 and J usage is TRBJ2-1, with D perhaps given as TRBD1 or TRBD2 (5 bases each). The CDR3 is made up of 14 amino acids. Germline CDR1 is LNHDA and CDR2 is SQIVND (reference sequence). CDR3 sequence (DNA): TGTGCCAGTAGTCCCCTGGGACGAGATAATGGGCAGTTCTTC. It is translated as CASSPLGRDNGQFF.

The chain recombines TRBV5-1 with TRBJ1-6, with a tentative D call TRBD1 (5 bases). CDR1 and CDR2 (germline): SGHRS, YFSETQ. The CDR3 length is 17 residues. V was shortened by 3 bases and J by 7 bases, with 20 bases between the two germline ends. This CDR3 is CASSSTGGFRRNSPLHF. DNA of the CDR3: TGCGCCAGCAGCTCAACCGGGGGTTTCCGACGGAATTCACCCCTCCACTTT.

This clone was recorded only once. V and J are TRBV4-3 and TRBJ2-2; weak D call: TRBD2 (7 bases). Germline V gene data show CDR1 as LGHNA and CDR2 as YSLEER. This CDR3 is 18 amino acids long. V was clipped by 0 bases and J by 7 bases, with 21 bases between them. CDR3 DNA sequence: TGCGCCAGCAGCCAAGATGGGGCGGGGGCGCGGATTAGCGGGGAGCTGTTTTTT. The encoded protein is CASSQDGAGARISGELFF.

The chain combines TRBV2 with TRBJ2-7; weak D call: TRBD1 (6 bases). The CDR3 consists of 14 residues. With 6 bases removed from V and 4 bases from J, the gap between germline ends came to 16 bases. CDR1 SNHLY and CDR2 FYNNEI come from the germline V gene. The CDR3 loop is CASSNRVDKYEQYF. The CDR3 DNA is TGTGCCAGCAGCAACAGGGTCGATAAGTACGAGCAGTACTTC.

This sequence joins TRBV7-9 and TRBJ1-2, with TRBD1 identical over 8 bases. CDR1 and CDR2 from the germline V gene are SEHNR and FQNEAQ (reference sequence). The V gene end was trimmed by 1 base and the J gene end by 2 bases; junction bases not matched to a gene: 6. This CDR3 has 16 amino acids. CDR3 nucleotides: TGTGCCAGCAGCTTAGAAAGGACAGGGTCAAACTATGGCTACACCTTC. Residues: CASSLERTGSNYGYTF.

The chain combines TRBV7-9 with TRBJ2-1, with 8 bases fitting TRBD1. The CDR3 runs 15 residues. V was clipped by 4 bases and J by 0 bases; unmatched bases: 2. Germline CDR1 is SEHNR and CDR2 is FQNEAQ (reference sequence). The CDR3 nucleotides are TGTGCCAGCAGCTCCGGACAGGGCTCCTACAATGAGCAGTTCTTC. As protein: CASSSGQGSYNEQFF.

With respect to this clone: This sample includes further DNA sequences coding for the same CDR3. The chain has TRBV27 and TRBJ1-6; D call uncertain. Germline CDR1 and CDR2: MNHEY and SMNVEV (reference sequence). The CDR3 is made up of 13 amino acids. Trimming took 2 bases from V and 3 from J, leaving 2 bases between them. In DNA, the CDR3 is TGTGCCAGCAGTTTAGGCTATAATTCACCCCTCCACTTT. The encoded protein is CASSLGYNSPLHF.

J is TRBJ1-3 and V is TRBV19; tentatively, D is TRBD1 (6 bases). This CDR3 is 17 amino acids long. CDR1 is LNHDA and CDR2 is SQIVND in the germline V gene (reference sequence). The V and J ends lost 1 base and 0 bases respectively, with 13 bases between them. The CDR3 loop is CASSIGPRDTSGNTIYF. The DNA for the CDR3 is TGTGCCAGTAGTATAGGACCCCGGGACACCTCTGGAAACACCATATATTTT.

The V gene is TRBV28, the J gene TRBJ2-4, with 14 nucleotides matching TRBD2. V lost 5 bases to trimming and J lost 6 bases; unmatched junction nucleotides: 12. CDR1 is MDHEN and CDR2 is SYDVKM in the germline V gene. There are 18 residues in the CDR3. The CDR3 bases are TGTGCCAGCAGTCACAACGGACTAGCGGGAGGACGCACAAACATTCAGTACTTC. Encoded protein: CASSHNGLAGGRTNIQYF.

The rearrangement uses TRBV19 and TRBJ2-5; D is unresolved. CDR3 length: 13 residues. The V gene lost 5 bases and the J gene lost 1 base, with 8 bases spanning the gap. Germline V gene lookup returns CDR1 LNHDA and CDR2 SQIVND (reference sequence). The CDR3 spells CASSLGLQETQYF. In DNA form, the CDR3 reads TGTGCCAGTAGTTTAGGCCTCCAAGAGACCCAGTACTTC.